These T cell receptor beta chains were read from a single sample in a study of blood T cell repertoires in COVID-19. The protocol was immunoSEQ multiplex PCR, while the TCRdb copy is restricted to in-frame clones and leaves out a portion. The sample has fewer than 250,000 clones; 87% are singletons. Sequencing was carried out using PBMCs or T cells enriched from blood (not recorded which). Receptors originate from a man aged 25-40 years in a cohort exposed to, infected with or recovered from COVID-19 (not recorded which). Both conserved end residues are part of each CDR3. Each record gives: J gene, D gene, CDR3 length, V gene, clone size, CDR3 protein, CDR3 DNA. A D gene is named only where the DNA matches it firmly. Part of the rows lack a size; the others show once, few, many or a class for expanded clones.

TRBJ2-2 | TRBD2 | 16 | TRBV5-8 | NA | CASSEGLAGRTGELFF | TGTGCCAGCAGCGAGGGACTAGCGGGAAGAACCGGGGAGCTGTTTTTT
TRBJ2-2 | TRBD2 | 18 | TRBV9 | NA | CASSVDVAGPGNTGELFF | TGTGCCAGCAGCGTCGACGTAGCGGGCCCGGGGAACACCGGGGAGCTGTTTTTT
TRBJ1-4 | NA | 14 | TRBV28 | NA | CASSLLWTDEKLFF | TGTGCCAGCAGTTTACTATGGACAGATGAAAAACTGTTTTTT
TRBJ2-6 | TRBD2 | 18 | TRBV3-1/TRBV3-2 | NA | CASSLRPSGSSGANVLTF | TGTGCCAGCAGCCTAAGACCGAGCGGGAGCTCTGGGGCCAACGTCCTGACTTTC
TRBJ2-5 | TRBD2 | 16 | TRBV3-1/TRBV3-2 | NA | CASSNLLAGGKETQYF | TGTGCCAGCAGCAACTTACTAGCGGGAGGAAAAGAGACCCAGTACTTC
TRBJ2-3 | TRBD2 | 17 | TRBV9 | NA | CASSTGLAGGPADTQYF | TGTGCCAGCAGCACTGGACTAGCGGGAGGGCCCGCAGATACGCAGTATTTT
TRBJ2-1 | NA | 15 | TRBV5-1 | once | CASSLVSTSDNEQFF | TGCGCCAGCAGCTTGGTTAGCACGTCCGACAATGAGCAGTTCTTC
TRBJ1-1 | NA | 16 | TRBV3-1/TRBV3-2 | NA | CASSQGGRGLNTEAFF | TGTGCCAGCAGCCAAGGGGGCCGGGGGTTAAACACTGAAGCTTTCTTT
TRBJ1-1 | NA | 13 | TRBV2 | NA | CASIKNRVTEAFF | TGTGCCAGCATCAAGAACAGGGTTACCGAAGCTTTCTTT
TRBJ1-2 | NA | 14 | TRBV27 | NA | CASSKTGTQGGYTF | TGTGCCAGCAGTAAAACAGGGACCCAGGGAGGCTACACCTTC
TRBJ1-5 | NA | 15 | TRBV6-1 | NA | CASSEGDRRNQPQHF | TGTGCCAGCAGTGAAGGAGACAGGCGCAATCAGCCCCAGCATTTT
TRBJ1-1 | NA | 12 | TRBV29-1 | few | CSVYTVNTEAFF | TGCAGCGTTTATACGGTGAACACTGAAGCTTTCTTT
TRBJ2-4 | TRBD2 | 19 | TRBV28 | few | CASSPQGLAAHGAKNIQYF | TGTGCCAGCAGTCCCCAGGGACTAGCGGCACACGGGGCCAAAAACATTCAGTACTTC
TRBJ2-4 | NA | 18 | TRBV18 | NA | CASSPMGASLEAKNIQYF | TGTGCCAGCTCACCAATGGGGGCGTCGTTGGAGGCCAAAAACATTCAGTACTTC
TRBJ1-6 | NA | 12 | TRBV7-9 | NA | CASSRGDSPLHF | TGTGCCAGCAGCCGGGGGGATTCACCCCTCCACTTT
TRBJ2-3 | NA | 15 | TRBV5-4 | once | CASSFRGSATDTQYF | TGTGCCAGCAGCTTTAGAGGGAGTGCCACAGATACGCAGTATTTT
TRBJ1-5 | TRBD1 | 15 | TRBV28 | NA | CASSLRQGIYQPQHF | TGTGCCAGCAGCCTTCGACAGGGTATTTATCAGCCCCAGCATTTT
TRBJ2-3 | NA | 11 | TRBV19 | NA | CASRVGDTQYF | TGTGCCAGTCGGGTCGGGGATACGCAGTATTTT
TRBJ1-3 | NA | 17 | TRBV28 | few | CASSPWTDFSSGNTIYF | TGTGCCAGCAGTCCGTGGACAGACTTTAGCTCTGGAAACACCATATATTTT
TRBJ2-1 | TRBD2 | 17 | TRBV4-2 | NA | CASSQDSWTSGYNEQFF | TGTGCCAGCAGCCAAGATTCTTGGACTAGCGGTTACAATGAGCAGTTCTTC
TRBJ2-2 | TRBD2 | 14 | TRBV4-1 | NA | CASGLAGVTGELFF | TGCGCCAGCGGACTAGCGGGAGTCACCGGGGAGCTGTTTTTT
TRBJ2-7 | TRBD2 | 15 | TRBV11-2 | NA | CASRFGTSGFYEQYF | TGTGCCAGCAGATTTGGGACTAGCGGGTTCTACGAGCAGTACTTC
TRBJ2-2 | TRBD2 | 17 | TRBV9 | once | CASSVAQKAGGPGELFF | TGTGCCAGCAGCGTAGCCCAAAAAGCGGGAGGGCCCGGGGAGCTGTTTTTT
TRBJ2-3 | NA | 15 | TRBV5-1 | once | CASSLDRSSTDTQYF | TGCGCCAGCAGCTTGGACAGATCATCCACAGATACGCAGTATTTT
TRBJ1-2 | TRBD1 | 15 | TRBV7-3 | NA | CASRGIRGQGYGYTF | TGTGCCAGCAGGGGGATCAGGGGGCAGGGCTATGGCTACACCTTC
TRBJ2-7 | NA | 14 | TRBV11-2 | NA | CASRGASGSYEQYF | TGTGCCAGCAGGGGGGCTAGCGGCTCCTACGAGCAGTACTTC
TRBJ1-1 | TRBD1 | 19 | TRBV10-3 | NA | CAISESASGDSTYYTEAFF | TGTGCCATCAGTGAGTCGGCTTCAGGGGACAGCACTTACTACACTGAAGCTTTCTTT
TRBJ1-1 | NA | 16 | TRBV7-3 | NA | CASSLGGTGRNTEAFF | TGTGCCAGCAGCTTAGGGGGTACAGGGAGGAACACTGAAGCTTTCTTT
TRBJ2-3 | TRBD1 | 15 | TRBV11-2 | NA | CASSLGTGGTDTQYF | TGTGCCAGCAGCCTCGGGACAGGGGGCACAGATACGCAGTATTTT
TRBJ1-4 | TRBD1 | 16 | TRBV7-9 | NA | CASSPGQRSPNEKLFF | TGTGCCAGCAGCCCGGGACAGAGGAGTCCTAATGAAAAACTGTTTTTT
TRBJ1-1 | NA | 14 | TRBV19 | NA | CASRGEGMNTEAFF | TGTGCCAGTAGAGGCGAGGGAATGAACACTGAAGCTTTCTTT
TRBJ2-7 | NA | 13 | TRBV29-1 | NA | CSVEGQDTYEQYF | TGCAGCGTTGAAGGACAGGACACCTACGAGCAGTACTTC
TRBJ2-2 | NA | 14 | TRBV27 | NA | CASSLSFGAGELFF | TGTGCCAGCAGTTTATCCTTCGGGGCCGGGGAGCTGTTTTTT
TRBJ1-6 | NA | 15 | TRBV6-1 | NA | CASSEPRVENSPLHF | TGTGCCAGCAGTGAACCCAGGGTGGAGAATTCACCCCTCCACTTT
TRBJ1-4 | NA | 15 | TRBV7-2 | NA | CASSTNRDTNEKLFF | TGTGCCAGCAGCACCAACAGGGACACTAATGAAAAACTGTTTTTT
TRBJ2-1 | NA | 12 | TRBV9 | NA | CASSAGLHEQFF | TGTGCCAGCAGCGCGGGACTCCATGAGCAGTTCTTC